The source of this T cell receptor (beta chain) is a study of OX40 agonist ivuxolimab in advanced cancers. For the study at large: Those enrolled were approximately 87% male, with a mean age of 60 years and ages from about 20 to 80. Two patients with cutaneous melanoma and one with hepatocellular carcinoma, three in total, showed partial responses. Study-wide results and caveats: Also showing low normalized T-cell clonal expansion were some of the nonresponders. CD4+ and CD8+ blood T cells expanded clonally by week 6 at 0.1 to 3.0 mg/kg.

The method was immunoSEQ multiplex PCR; TCRdb's version includes in-frame clones alone and lacks a portion of them. The sample lists some 60,000 clones; about 90% were seen once. The V and J ends lost 6 bases and 5 bases respectively, with 7 bases between them. In germline, CDR1 is LNHDA, CDR2 SQIVND (reference sequence). CDR3 length: 12 amino acids. Comments on this clone: Antigen: not known.

This chain links TRBV19 with TRBJ2-2; D is uncertain. The origin of this receptor is an adult with an advanced solid tumor such as melanoma, head and neck, liver or kidney cancer. Sequenced material: CD4+ or CD8+ T cells sorted from blood, taken in a trial of the OX40 agonist ivuxolimab. CDR3 nucleotide sequence: TGTGCCAGTAGGCCTTTGACCGGGGAGCTGTTTTTT. Translating it yields CASRPLTGELFF.